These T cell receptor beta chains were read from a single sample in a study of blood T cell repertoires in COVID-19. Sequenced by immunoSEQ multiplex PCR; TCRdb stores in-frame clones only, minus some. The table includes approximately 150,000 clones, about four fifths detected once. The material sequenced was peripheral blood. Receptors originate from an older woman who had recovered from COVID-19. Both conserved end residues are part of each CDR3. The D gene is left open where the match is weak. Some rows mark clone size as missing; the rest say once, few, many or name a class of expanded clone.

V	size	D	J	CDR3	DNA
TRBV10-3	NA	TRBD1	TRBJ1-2	CATTGTGGGGYTF	TGTGCCACCACCGGGACAGGGGGCGGTGGCTACACCTTC
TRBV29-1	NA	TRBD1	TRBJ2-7	CSVRGDRASLDEQYF	TGCAGCGTTCGAGGGGACAGGGCGAGTCTGGACGAGCAGTACTTC
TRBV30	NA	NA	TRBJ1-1	CAWSPDRNTEAFF	TGTGCCTGGAGTCCCGACAGAAACACTGAAGCTTTCTTT
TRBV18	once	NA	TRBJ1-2	CASSPRPGPLAF	TGTGCCAGCTCACCACGTCCGGGTCCCCTCGCCTTC
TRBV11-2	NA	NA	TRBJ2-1	CASSQPAMGVPEQFF	TGTGCCAGCAGCCAACCGGCCATGGGAGTTCCCGAGCAGTTCTTC
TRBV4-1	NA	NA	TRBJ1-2	CASSQPDGGYTF	TGCGCCAGCAGCCAACCCGACGGGGGCTACACCTTC
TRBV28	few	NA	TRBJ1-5	CASSPTGRHQPQHF	TGTGCCAGCAGTCCCACAGGGCGCCATCAGCCCCAGCATTTT
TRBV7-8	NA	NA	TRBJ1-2	CASSLTTGWENYGYTF	TGTGCCAGCAGCTTAACCACAGGGTGGGAAAACTATGGCTACACCTTC
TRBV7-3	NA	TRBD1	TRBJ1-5	CASSIGQGQPQHF	TGTGCCAGCAGCATAGGACAGGGTCAGCCCCAGCATTTT
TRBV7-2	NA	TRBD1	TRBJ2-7	CASSPPGQGPYEQYF	TGTGCCAGCAGCCCCCCGGGACAGGGACCCTACGAGCAGTACTTC
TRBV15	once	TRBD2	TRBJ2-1	CATSRVLGGFNEQFF	TGTGCCACCAGCAGAGTCCTCGGGGGGTTCAATGAGCAGTTCTTC
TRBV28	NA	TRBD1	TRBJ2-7	CASSSLGRTGQAYFSYEQYF	TGTGCCAGCAGTTCGTTGGGGCGGACCGGACAGGCCTATTTCTCCTACGAGCAGTACTTC
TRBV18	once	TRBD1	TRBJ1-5	CASSLDRVGNQPQHF	TGTGCCAGCTCACTAGACAGGGTCGGCAATCAGCCCCAGCATTTT
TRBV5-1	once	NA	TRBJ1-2	CASSLVPGPHGYTF	TGCGCCAGCAGCTTGGTTCCAGGGCCTCATGGCTACACCTTC
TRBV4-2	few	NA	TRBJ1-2	CASSQVGHVYGYTF	TGTGCCAGCAGCCAAGTTGGCCACGTGTATGGCTACACCTTC
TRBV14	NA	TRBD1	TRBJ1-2	CASSPRTGGMHYGYTF	TGTGCCAGCAGCCCCCGGACAGGGGGTATGCACTATGGCTACACCTTC
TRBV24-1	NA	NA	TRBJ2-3	CATSDFGGILADTQYF	TGTGCCACCAGTGATTTTGGCGGGATCCTCGCAGATACGCAGTATTTT
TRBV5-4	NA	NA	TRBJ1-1	CASSPRDWDTEAFF	TGTGCCAGCAGCCCCAGGGATTGGGACACTGAAGCTTTCTTT
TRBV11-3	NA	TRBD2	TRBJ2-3	CASSPSGGGADTQYF	TGTGCCAGCAGCCCCAGCGGGGGGGGCGCAGATACGCAGTATTTT
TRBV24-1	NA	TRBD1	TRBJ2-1	CATNTGGSYNEQFF	TGTGCCACCAATACAGGGGGCTCCTACAATGAGCAGTTCTTC
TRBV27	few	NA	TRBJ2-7	CASSPNQDEQYF	TGTGCCAGCAGTCCCAACCAGGACGAGCAGTACTTC
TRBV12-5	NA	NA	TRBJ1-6	CASGRDSGSPLHF	TGTGCTAGCGGCCGGGATTCGGGGTCACCCCTCCACTTT
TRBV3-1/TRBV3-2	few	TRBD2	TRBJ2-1	CASHAEGLAGPNEQFF	TGTGCCAGCCACGCGGAGGGACTAGCGGGGCCCAATGAGCAGTTCTTC
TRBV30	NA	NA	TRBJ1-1	CAWSPRGGEAFF	TGTGCCTGGAGCCCCCGGGGGGGGGAAGCTTTCTTT
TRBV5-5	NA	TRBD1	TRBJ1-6	CASSLAGGNSPLHF	TGTGCCAGCAGCTTGGCAGGGGGAAATTCACCCCTCCACTTT
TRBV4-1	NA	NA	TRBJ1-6	CASTNPGSYNSPLHF	TGCGCCAGCACCAACCCGGGCTCCTATAATTCACCCCTCCACTTT
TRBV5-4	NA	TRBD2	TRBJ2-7	CASSLPGLALNEQYF	TGTGCCAGCAGCTTGCCGGGACTAGCGCTTAACGAACAGTACTTC
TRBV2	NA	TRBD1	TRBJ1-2	CASSQQGPTYGYTF	TGTGCCAGCAGTCAACAGGGGCCCACTTATGGCTACACCTTC
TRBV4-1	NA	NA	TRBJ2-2	CASSQASLFTGELFF	TGCGCCAGCAGCCAAGCGTCTCTTTTTACCGGGGAGCTGTTTTTT
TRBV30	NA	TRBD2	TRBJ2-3	CAWSALAGGLGDTQYF	TGTGCCTGGAGTGCCCTAGCGGGGGGGCTGGGAGATACGCAGTATTTT
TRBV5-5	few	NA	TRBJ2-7	CASSLEGYEQYF	TGTGCCAGCAGCCTCGAGGGCTACGAGCAGTACTTC
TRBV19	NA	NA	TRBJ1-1	CASNPLPRGRAFF	TGTGCCAGTAATCCCCTCCCCCGCGGCCGGGCTTTCTTT
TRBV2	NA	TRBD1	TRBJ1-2	CASSEGQNYGYTF	TGTGCCAGCAGCGAGGGACAGAACTATGGCTACACCTTC
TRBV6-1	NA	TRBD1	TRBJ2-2	CASSELDRRNTGELFF	TGTGCCAGCAGTGAGCTGGACAGGCGGAACACCGGGGAGCTGTTTTTT
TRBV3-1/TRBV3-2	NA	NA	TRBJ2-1	CASSQKTGGILYNEQFF	TGTGCCAGCAGCCAAAAGACGGGCGGGATACTCTACAATGAGCAGTTCTTC
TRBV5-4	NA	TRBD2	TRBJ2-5	CASAGGGPQETQYF	TGTGCCAGCGCGGGGGGGGGACCCCAAGAGACCCAGTACTTC
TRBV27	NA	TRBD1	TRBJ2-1	CASSPGTGGKYNEQFF	TGTGCCAGCAGTCCCGGGACAGGGGGGAAATACAATGAGCAGTTCTTC
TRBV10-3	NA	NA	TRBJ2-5	CAISRGGPETQYF	TGTGCCATCAGCCGCGGGGGCCCAGAGACCCAGTACTTC
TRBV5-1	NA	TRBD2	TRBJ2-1	CASSSSSGYYNEQFF	TGCGCCAGCAGCTCCTCTAGCGGATACTACAATGAGCAGTTCTTC
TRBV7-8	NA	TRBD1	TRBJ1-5	CASTRSGQGSSQHF	TGTGCCAGCACCCGATCGGGACAGGGGTCCTCCCAGCATTTT
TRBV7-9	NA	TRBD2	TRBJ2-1	CASSLLGGAVDEQFF	TGTGCCAGCAGCTTATTGGGAGGGGCGGTTGATGAGCAGTTCTTC
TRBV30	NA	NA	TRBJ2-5	CAWGGAPTGRETQYF	TGTGCCTGGGGGGGGGCCCCGACAGGGCGGGAGACCCAGTACTTC
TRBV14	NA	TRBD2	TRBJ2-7	CASSQEGAGGLKQYF	TGTGCCAGCAGCCAAGAAGGAGCGGGAGGTTTGAAGCAGTACTTC
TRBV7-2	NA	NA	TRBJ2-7	CASSLVRSYEQYF	TGTGCCAGCAGCTTAGTCAGATCGTACGAGCAGTACTTC
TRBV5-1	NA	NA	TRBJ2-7	CASSLTGTAYEQYF	TGCGCCAGCAGCTTGACAGGGACGGCCTACGAGCAGTACTTC
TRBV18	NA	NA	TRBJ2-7	CASSPVAGSEYF	TGTGCCAGCTCACCCGTGGCGGGAAGCGAGTACTTC
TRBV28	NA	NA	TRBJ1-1	CASTLGAWTEAFF	TGTGCCAGCACCCTGGGGGCGTGGACTGAAGCTTTCTTT
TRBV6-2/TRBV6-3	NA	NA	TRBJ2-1	CASSSRQAEQFF	TGTGCCAGCAGTTCCCGACAGGCTGAGCAGTTCTTC
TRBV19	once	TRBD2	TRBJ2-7	CASTAGLAETYEQYF	TGTGCCAGTACCGCGGGACTAGCGGAAACCTACGAGCAGTACTTC
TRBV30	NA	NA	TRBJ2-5	CAWREQETQYF	TGTGCCTGGAGAGAGCAAGAGACCCAGTACTTC
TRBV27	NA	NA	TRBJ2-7	CASSQTSFEQYF	TGTGCCAGCAGTCAAACTAGCTTCGAGCAGTACTTC
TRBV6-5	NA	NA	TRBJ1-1	CASRPSRVEAFF	TGTGCCAGCAGACCATCCAGGGTTGAAGCTTTCTTT
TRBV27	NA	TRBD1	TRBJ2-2	CASSKNRGAGELFF	TGTGCCAGCAGTAAAAACAGGGGAGCCGGGGAGCTGTTTTTT
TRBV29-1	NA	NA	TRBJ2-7	CSVRPGFYEQYF	TGCAGCGTCCGCCCCGGGTTTTACGAGCAGTACTTC
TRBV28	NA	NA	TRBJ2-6	CASSLQGGANVLTF	TGTGCCAGCAGTTTACAGGGTGGGGCCAACGTCCTGACTTTC
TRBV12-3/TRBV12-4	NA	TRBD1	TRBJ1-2	CASRFPGGGYTF	TGTGCCAGCAGATTCCCAGGGGGTGGCTACACCTTC
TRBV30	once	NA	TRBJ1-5	CAWSVGGQGPQHF	TGTGCCTGGAGTGTAGGCGGCCAGGGGCCCCAGCATTTT
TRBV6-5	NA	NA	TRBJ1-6	CASSLLGSIVASPLHF	TGTGCCAGCAGTTTACTCGGGAGTATAGTGGCTTCACCCCTCCACTTT
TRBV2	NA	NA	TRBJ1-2	CASSELGSDGYTF	TGTGCCAGCAGTGAATTGGGGAGCGATGGCTACACCTTC